The 17 T cell receptor beta chains presented below share a single source sample, sequenced in a study of PD-L1 blockade in urothelial cancer (dated 2017 in TCRdb). Libraries were constructed by the immunoSEQ multiplex PCR assay. As stored in TCRdb, this immuneACCESS dataset retains in-frame rearrangements with V and J assigned. A fraction of the clones does not appear; measured against another copy, unresolved V genes explain less than half of the discrepancy, and the remainder lacks a known reason. This sample has about 82,000 clones in its table, and 85% to 95% of those were observed once. Clones ranked in the top ten supply approximately 10% of the sample. The input for sequencing was PBMCs, taken around atezolizumab (anti-PD-L1) treatment. All receptors derive from a man between 60 and 75 years old with urothelial cancer.

The V gene is TRBV6-6, the J gene TRBJ1-3; the match to TRBD1 covers 8 bases. The CDR3 extends over 15 amino acids. V lost 5 bases, J lost 2 bases, and 5 bases stayed unmatched. Germline V gives CDR1 MNHNY, CDR2 SVGAGI (reference sequence). In DNA form, the CDR3 reads TGTGCCAGCAGTGTACAGGGGGGAGCTGGAAACACCATATATTTT. Its translation: CASSVQGGAGNTIYF.

This clone was picked up a small number of times. The CDR3 nucleotides are TGTGCCAGTAGTATGACCAGGCCAGATACGCAGTATTTT. It translates to CASSMTRPDTQYF. The chain carries TRBV19 and TRBJ2-3; D unresolved. The CDR3 is 13 residues long. In germline, CDR1 is LNHDA, CDR2 SQIVND (reference sequence). V lost 3 bases, J lost 4 bases, and 8 bases lay in between.

The gene calls are TRBV7-9 and TRBJ2-2; TRBD1 matches at 8 bases. V shed 0 bases, J shed 1 base, and the junction held 4 bases outside the gene matches. Germline CDR1 is SEHNR and CDR2 is FQNEAQ (reference sequence). This CDR3 region has 17 residues. This CDR3 reads CASSLAGDRLNTGELFF. CDR3 sequence (DNA): TGTGCCAGCAGCTTAGCGGGGGACAGGCTGAACACCGGGGAGCTGTTTTTT.

The gene calls are TRBV5-1 and TRBJ1-5; D gene uncertain. CDR1 and CDR2 (germline): SGHRS, YFSETQ. Trimming shortened V by 0 bases and J by 0 bases, and 10 bases separated the two germline ends. The CDR3 length is 16 residues. The chain's CDR3 is CASSLGAGGSNQPQHF. The CDR3 DNA sequence: TGCGCCAGCAGCTTGGGGGCAGGTGGTAGCAATCAGCCCCAGCATTTT. The complete variable domain, with remaining parts taken from reference TRBV5-1 and TRBJ1-5, reads KAGVTQTPRYLIKTRGQQVTLSCSPISGHRSVSWYQQTPGQGLQFLFEYFSETQRNKGNFPGRFSGRQFSNSRSEMNVSTLELGDSALYLCASSLGAGGSNQPQHFGDGTRLSIL.

J is TRBJ2-7 and V is TRBV6-5; D is undetermined. The germline V gene encodes CDR1 MNHEY and CDR2 SVGAGI. V was shortened by 5 bases and J by 6 bases, with 14 bases between the two germline ends. There are 13 residues in the CDR3. Written as DNA, the CDR3 is TGTGCCAGCAGTCCCCAGACACTTTCCGAGCAGTACTTC. Translated, it gives CASSPQTLSEQYF.

This chain connects TRBV18 to TRBJ1-5, with a tentative D call TRBD1 (6 bases). There are 15 residues in the CDR3. Germline-derived CDR1 and CDR2 are KGHSH and LQKENI. V was shortened by 2 bases and J by 7 bases, with 15 bases between the two germline ends. DNA for the CDR3: TGTGCCAGCTCACCAGGGCAGGGGCAGGGACAGCCCCAGCATTTT. As protein: CASSPGQGQGQPQHF.

The rearrangement uses TRBV11-2 and TRBJ1-2; 12 bases are a match to TRBD1. Unmatched junction bases numbered 10, after V lost 4 bases and J lost 4 bases. CDR1 SGHAT and CDR2 FQNNGV come from the germline V gene. CDR3 length equals 17 residues. CDR3 bases: TGTGCCAGCAGCTCCCGGGACAGGGGGCTATTGGGCTATGGCTACACCTTC. It yields the protein CASSSRDRGLLGYGYTF.

This clone was observed a few times. V usage is TRBV11-2 and J usage is TRBJ1-2; 11 bases map to TRBD1. The CDR3 covers 15 residues. V lost 5 bases, J lost 3 bases, and 5 bases stayed unmatched. CDR1 SGHAT and CDR2 FQNNGV come from the germline V gene. In nucleotides, the CDR3 is TGTGCCAGCAGCCCGGGACAGGGGGGTCACTATGGCTACACCTTC. As protein: CASSPGQGGHYGYTF.

The chain employs TRBV29-1 and TRBJ2-3; D might be TRBD2 (6 bases). Germline CDR1 and CDR2: SQVTM and ANQGSEA. The length of the CDR3 is 14 residues. The ends were cut back, 4 bases at V and 1 base at J, with 12 bases in the middle. The CDR3, as DNA: TGCAGCGTTGGTTCAGGCGGGGGCACAGATACGCAGTATTTT. Translated: CSVGSGGGTDTQYF.

The chain combines TRBV6-5 with TRBJ1-5; D not resolved. Trimming left V 4 bases short and J 1 base short, with 5 bases between. The CDR3 spans 13 residues. Germline CDR1 is MNHEY and CDR2 is SVGAGI. The CDR3 DNA reads as TGTGCCAGCAGTTCTAACAGCAATCAGCCCCAGCATTTT. Its translation: CASSSNSNQPQHF.

The chain links TRBV2 to TRBJ1-2; D unclear. V lost 2 bases and J 2 bases, leaving 9 bases between the germline ends. The length of the CDR3 is 14 residues. Germline V lookup: CDR1 SNHLY, CDR2 FYNNEI. CDR3 loop: CASSELTRNYGYTF. CDR3 DNA sequence: TGTGCCAGCAGTGAACTAACTAGGAACTATGGCTACACCTTC.

The chain couples TRBV4-3 to TRBJ2-3; 8 nucleotides agree with TRBD1. CDR3 length equals 14 residues. The V segment lost 4 bases and the J segment 6 bases; nucleotides outside the gene matches: 6. Germline V gene lookup returns CDR1 LGHNA and CDR2 YSLEER. The CDR3 nucleotides are TGCGCCAGCAGCCCTCAGGGGGCGGTTGATACGCAGTATTTT. This gives the protein CASSPQGAVDTQYF.

The chain employs TRBV5-1 and TRBJ1-4; D gene unclear. Germline V lookup: CDR1 SGHRS, CDR2 YFSETQ. Trimming pared 0 bases from V and 2 bases from J, leaving 11 bases between. This CDR3 has 16 residues. The CDR3 nucleotides read TGCGCCAGCAGCTTGGCTCCACTCGGTACTAATGAAAAACTGTTTTTT. As protein: CASSLAPLGTNEKLFF. Together with reference TRBV5-1 and TRBJ1-4, the CDR3 gives the full variable domain: KAGVTQTPRYLIKTRGQQVTLSCSPISGHRSVSWYQQTPGQGLQFLFEYFSETQRNKGNFPGRFSGRQFSNSRSEMNVSTLELGDSALYLCASSLAPLGTNEKLFFGSGTQLSVL.

V gene TRBV5-1 combines with J gene TRBJ2-3; D is undetermined. This CDR3 region has 13 residues. V was trimmed by 0 bases and J by 5 bases, leaving 7 bases between them. Germline V gene sequence: CDR1 SGHRS, CDR2 YFSETQ. The CDR3 region has the DNA TGCGCCAGCAGCTTGGCCCCAGAAGATACGCAGTATTTT. Translation: CASSLAPEDTQYF.

The chain has TRBV2 and TRBJ2-2, with 11 bases identical to TRBD2. With V trimmed by 5 bases and J by 7 bases, 15 bases remained unmatched. The V gene's germline CDR1 is SNHLY and CDR2 FYNNEI. CDR3 length: 18 residues. In nucleotides, the CDR3 is TGTGCCAGCAGTAAACCGACTAGCGGGAAGACGTTGGTCGGGGAGCTGTTTTTT. This codes for CASSKPTSGKTLVGELFF.

The chain has TRBV5-6 and TRBJ2-1; the match to TRBD2 covers 12 bases. Per the germline V gene, CDR1 is SGHDT and CDR2 is YYEEEE. J gave up 3 bases and V 1 base, and 2 bases lay outside the gene matches. The length of the CDR3 is 16 residues. Here the CDR3 reads CASSLLGLAGYNEQFF. The DNA for the CDR3 is TGTGCCAGCAGCTTGCTGGGACTAGCGGGCTACAATGAGCAGTTCTTC.

The chain recombines TRBV11-2 with TRBJ2-1; D remains ambiguous. Trimming took off 0 bases at V and 8 bases at J, with 8 bases between the two ends. The length of the CDR3 is 13 residues. Germline V gives CDR1 SGHAT, CDR2 FQNNGV. In DNA, the CDR3 is TGTGCCAGCAGCTTAGATATGGTAGATGAGCAGTTCTTC. This gives the protein CASSLDMVDEQFF.